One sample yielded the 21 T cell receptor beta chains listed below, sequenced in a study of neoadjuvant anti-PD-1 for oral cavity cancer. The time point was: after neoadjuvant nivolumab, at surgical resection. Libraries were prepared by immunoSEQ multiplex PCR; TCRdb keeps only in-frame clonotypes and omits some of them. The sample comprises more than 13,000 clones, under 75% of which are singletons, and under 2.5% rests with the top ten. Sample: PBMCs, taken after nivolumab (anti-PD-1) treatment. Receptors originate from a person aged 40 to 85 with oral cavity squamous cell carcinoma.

As DNA, the CDR3 is TGTGCCAGCAGCTTAGATGGTTCCGGGAGAGGCTACAATGAGCAGTTCTTC. This encodes CASSLDGSGRGYNEQFF. J is TRBJ2-1 and V is TRBV11-3; D might be TRBD2 (6 bases). The V gene lost 0 bases and the J gene lost 3 bases, with 15 bases spanning the gap. CDR1 SGHNT and CDR2 YENEEA come from the germline V gene. There are 17 residues in the CDR3. Full variable domain (missing parts from reference TRBV11-3 and TRBJ2-1): EAGVVQSPRYKIIEKKQPVAFWCNPISGHNTLYWYLQNLGQGPELLIRYENEEAVDDSQLPKDRFSAERLKGVDSTLKIQPAELGDSAVYLCASSLDGSGRGYNEQFFGPGTRLTVL.

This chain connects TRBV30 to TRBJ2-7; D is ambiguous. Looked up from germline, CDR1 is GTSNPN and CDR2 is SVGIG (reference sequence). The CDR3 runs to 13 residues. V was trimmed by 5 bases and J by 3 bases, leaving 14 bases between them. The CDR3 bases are TGTGCCTGGGTGGACCCCTGGGGCTACGAGCAGTACTTC. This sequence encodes CAWVDPWGYEQYF.

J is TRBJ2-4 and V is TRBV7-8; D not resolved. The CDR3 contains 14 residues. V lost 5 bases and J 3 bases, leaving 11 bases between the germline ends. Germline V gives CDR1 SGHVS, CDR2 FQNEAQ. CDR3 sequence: CASSNRALKNIQYF. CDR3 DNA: TGTGCCAGCAGCAACAGAGCCCTCAAAAACATTCAGTACTTC.

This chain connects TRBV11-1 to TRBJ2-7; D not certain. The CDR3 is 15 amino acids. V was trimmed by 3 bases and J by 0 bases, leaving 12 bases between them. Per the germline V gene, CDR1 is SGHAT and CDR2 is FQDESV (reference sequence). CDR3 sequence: CASSFGWPLSYEQYF. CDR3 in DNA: TGTGCCAGCAGCTTCGGGTGGCCCCTCTCCTACGAGCAGTACTTC.

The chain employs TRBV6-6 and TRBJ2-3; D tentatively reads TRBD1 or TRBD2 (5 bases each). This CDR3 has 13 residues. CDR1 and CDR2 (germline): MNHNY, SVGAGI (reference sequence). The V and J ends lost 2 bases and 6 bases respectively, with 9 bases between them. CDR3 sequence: CASSYTRDDTQYF. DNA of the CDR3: TGTGCCAGCAGTTACACCCGGGACGATACGCAGTATTTT.

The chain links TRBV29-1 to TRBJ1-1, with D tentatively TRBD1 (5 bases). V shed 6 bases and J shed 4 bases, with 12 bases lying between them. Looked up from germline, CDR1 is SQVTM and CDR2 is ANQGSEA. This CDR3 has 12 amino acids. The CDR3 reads CSVGEGSTEAFF. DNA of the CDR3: TGCAGCGTCGGGGAGGGGAGCACTGAAGCTTTCTTT. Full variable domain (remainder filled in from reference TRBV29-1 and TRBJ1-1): SAVISQKPSRDICQRGTSLTIQCQVDSQVTMMFWYRQQPGQSLTLIATANQGSEATYESGFVIDKFPISRPNLTFSTLTVSNMSPEDSSIYLCSVGEGSTEAFFGQGTRLTVV.

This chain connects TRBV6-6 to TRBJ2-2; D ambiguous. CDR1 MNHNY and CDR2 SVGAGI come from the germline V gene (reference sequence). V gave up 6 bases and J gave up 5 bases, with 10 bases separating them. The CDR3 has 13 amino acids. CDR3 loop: CASRVTLTGELFF. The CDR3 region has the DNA TGTGCCAGCAGAGTTACATTGACCGGGGAGCTGTTTTTT.

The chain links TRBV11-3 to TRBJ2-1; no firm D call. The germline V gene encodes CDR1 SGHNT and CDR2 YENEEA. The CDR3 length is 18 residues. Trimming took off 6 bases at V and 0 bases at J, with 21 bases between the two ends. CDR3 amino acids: CASSNTAVGFSSYNEQFF. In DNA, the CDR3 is TGTGCCAGCAGTAATACCGCGGTCGGATTCAGCTCCTACAATGAGCAGTTCTTC.

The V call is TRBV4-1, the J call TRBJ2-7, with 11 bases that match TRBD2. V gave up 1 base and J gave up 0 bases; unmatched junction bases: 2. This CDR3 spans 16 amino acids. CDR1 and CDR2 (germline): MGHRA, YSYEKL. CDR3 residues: CASSQGLAGISYEQYF. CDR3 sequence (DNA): TGCGCCAGCAGCCAAGGACTAGCGGGAATCTCCTACGAGCAGTACTTC.

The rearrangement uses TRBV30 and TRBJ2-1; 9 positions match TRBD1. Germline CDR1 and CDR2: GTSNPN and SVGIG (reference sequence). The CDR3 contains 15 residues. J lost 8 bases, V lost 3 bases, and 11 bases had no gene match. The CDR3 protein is CAWSQVGTGPHEQFF. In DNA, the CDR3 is TGTGCCTGGAGCCAAGTCGGGACAGGGCCCCATGAGCAGTTCTTC. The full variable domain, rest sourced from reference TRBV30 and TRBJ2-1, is SQTIHQWPATLVQPVGSPLSLECTVEGTSNPNLYWYRQAAGRGLQLLFYSVGIGQISSEVPQNLSASRPQDRQFILSSKKLLLSDSGFYLCAWSQVGTGPHEQFFGPGTRLTVL.

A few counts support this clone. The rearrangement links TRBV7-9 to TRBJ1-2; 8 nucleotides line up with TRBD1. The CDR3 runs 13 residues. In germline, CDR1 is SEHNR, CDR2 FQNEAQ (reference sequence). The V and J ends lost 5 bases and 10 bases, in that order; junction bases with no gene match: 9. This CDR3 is CASSRQGRQDYTF. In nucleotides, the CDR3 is TGTGCCAGCAGCCGACAGGGGCGGCAAGACTACACCTTC.

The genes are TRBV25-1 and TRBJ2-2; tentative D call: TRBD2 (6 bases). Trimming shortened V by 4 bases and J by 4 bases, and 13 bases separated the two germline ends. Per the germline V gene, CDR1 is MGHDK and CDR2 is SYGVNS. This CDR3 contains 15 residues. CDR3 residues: CASSAGTPITGELFF. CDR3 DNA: TGTGCCAGCAGTGCCGGGACTCCGATCACCGGGGAGCTGTTTTTT.

The CDR3: CASSYPERKNIQYF. CDR3 in DNA: TGTGCCAGCAGTTACCCGGAAAGGAAAAACATTCAGTACTTC. V and J are TRBV6-6 and TRBJ2-4; no clear D. The V end was cut by 2 bases, the J end by 4 bases, with 9 bases between. The CDR3 length is 14 residues. Germline assignment: CDR1 MNHNY and CDR2 SVGAGI (reference sequence).

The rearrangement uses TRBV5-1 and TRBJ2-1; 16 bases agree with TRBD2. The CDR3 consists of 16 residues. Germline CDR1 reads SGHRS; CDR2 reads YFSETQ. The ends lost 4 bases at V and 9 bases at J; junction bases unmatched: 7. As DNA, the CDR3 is TGCGCCAGCAGCCCAGGGACTAGCGGGGGGGTTGTTGAGCAGTTCTTC. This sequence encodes CASSPGTSGGVVEQFF.

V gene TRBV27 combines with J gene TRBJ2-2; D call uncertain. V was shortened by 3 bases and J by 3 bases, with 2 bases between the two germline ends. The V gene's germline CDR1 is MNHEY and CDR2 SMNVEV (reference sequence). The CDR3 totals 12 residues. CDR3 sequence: CASSFDTGELFF. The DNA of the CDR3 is TGTGCCAGCAGTTTTGACACCGGGGAGCTGTTTTTT.

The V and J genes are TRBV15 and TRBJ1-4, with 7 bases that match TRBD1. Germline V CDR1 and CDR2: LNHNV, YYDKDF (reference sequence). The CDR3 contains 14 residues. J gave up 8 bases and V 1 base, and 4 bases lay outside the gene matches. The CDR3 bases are TGTGCCACCAGCAGAGGACAGGGAAGGGAAAAACTGTTTTTT. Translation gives CATSRGQGREKLFF.

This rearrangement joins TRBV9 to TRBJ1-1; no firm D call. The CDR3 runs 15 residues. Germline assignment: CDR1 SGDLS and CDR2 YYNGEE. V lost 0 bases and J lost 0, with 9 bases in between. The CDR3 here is CASSVASRLNTEAFF. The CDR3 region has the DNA TGTGCCAGCAGCGTAGCTAGTCGATTGAACACTGAAGCTTTCTTT.

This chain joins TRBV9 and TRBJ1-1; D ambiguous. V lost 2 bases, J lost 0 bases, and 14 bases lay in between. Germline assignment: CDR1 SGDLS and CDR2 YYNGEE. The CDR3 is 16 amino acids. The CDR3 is CASSVAPGFLNTEAFF. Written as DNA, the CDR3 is TGTGCCAGCAGCGTGGCCCCGGGATTCTTGAACACTGAAGCTTTCTTT.

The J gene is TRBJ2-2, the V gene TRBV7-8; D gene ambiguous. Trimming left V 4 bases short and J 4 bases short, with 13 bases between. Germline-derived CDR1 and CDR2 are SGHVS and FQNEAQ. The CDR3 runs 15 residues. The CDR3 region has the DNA TGTGCCAGCAGCTCCACGGTTCTAGGCACCGGGGAGCTGTTTTTT. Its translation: CASSSTVLGTGELFF.

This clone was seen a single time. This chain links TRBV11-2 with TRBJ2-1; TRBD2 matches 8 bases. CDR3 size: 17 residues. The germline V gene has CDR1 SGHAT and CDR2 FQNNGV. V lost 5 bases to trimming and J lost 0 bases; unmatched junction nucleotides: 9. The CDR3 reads CASSHGLAGGSYNEQFF. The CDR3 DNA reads TGTGCCAGCAGCCACGGGTTGGCGGGGGGCTCCTACAATGAGCAGTTCTTC.

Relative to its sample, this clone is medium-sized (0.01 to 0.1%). The CDR3 DNA is TGTGCCATCAGTCCGGGGAATCAGCCCCAGCATTTT. Its protein product is CAISPGNQPQHF. The chain carries TRBV10-3 and TRBJ1-5; unclear D gene. The V gene lost 5 bases and the J gene lost 4 bases, with 6 bases spanning the gap. The CDR3 has 12 residues. From germline, CDR1 is ENHRY and CDR2 SYGVKD.